These 7 T cell receptor beta chains originate from one sample sequenced in a study of OX40 agonist ivuxolimab in advanced cancers. Clones were read by immunoSEQ multiplex PCR, and TCRdb kept only the in-frame ones, dropping some. Of approximately 70,000 clones listed, about 84% are singletons. The sequenced sample was CD4+ or CD8+ T cells sorted from blood, obtained in a trial of the OX40 agonist ivuxolimab. Receptor source: an adult with an advanced solid tumor such as melanoma, head and neck, liver or kidney cancer.

This chain links TRBV7-9 with TRBJ2-1; D unclear. Trimming took 2 bases from V and 10 from J, leaving 12 bases between them. Germline V lookup: CDR1 SEHNR, CDR2 FQNEAQ (reference sequence). The CDR3 has 13 amino acids. The CDR3 DNA sequence: TGTGCCAGCAGCTTACCGAATTCCGGGGAGCAGTTCTTC. It yields the protein CASSLPNSGEQFF. Full variable domain (rest looked up from reference TRBV7-9 and TRBJ2-1): DTGVSQNPRHKITKRGQNVTFRCDPISEHNRLYWYRQTLGQGPEFLTYFQNEAQLEKSRLLSDRFSAERPKGSFSTLEIQRTEQGDSAMYLCASSLPNSGEQFFGPGTRLTVL.

The V call is TRBV11-2, the J call TRBJ1-2, with TRBD1 identical over 10 bases. The CDR3 is made up of 18 amino acids. The germline V gene has CDR1 SGHAT and CDR2 FQNNGV. The ends lost 1 base at V and 0 bases at J; junction bases unmatched: 8. The CDR3 spells CASSLGQGARATNYGYTF. The DNA of the CDR3 is TGTGCCAGCAGCTTAGGACAGGGGGCGCGGGCTACTAACTATGGCTACACCTTC.

There are a few counts of this clone. The gene calls are TRBV11-1 and TRBJ2-7; D is undetermined. V lost 5 bases, J lost 0 bases, and 14 bases lay in between. This CDR3 contains 15 residues. Germline values: CDR1 SGHAT, CDR2 FQDESV (reference sequence). For the CDR3, the DNA is TGTGCCAGCAGCCGGCTCAGATCAGGCTCCTACGAGCAGTACTTC. This codes for CASSRLRSGSYEQYF.

The rearrangement joins TRBV19 to TRBJ1-2, with 11 bases identical to TRBD1. Germline V gives CDR1 LNHDA, CDR2 SQIVND (reference sequence). V trimming: 4 bases; J trimming: 8 bases; junction bases outside the gene matches: 21. There are 19 residues in the CDR3. This CDR3 is CASSTNLNPGTGGSGGYTF. Here the CDR3 DNA reads TGTGCCAGTAGTACAAACCTGAACCCCGGGACAGGGGGTTCTGGCGGCTACACCTTC.

The chain employs TRBV6-5 and TRBJ2-1; 12 bases are a match to TRBD2. The CDR3 is made up of 15 amino acids. V was clipped by 5 bases and J by 9 bases; unmatched bases: 8. Germline values: CDR1 MNHEY, CDR2 SVGAGI. The CDR3 region has the DNA TGTGCCAGCAGTCGTTCTAGCGGGGGGGCCTCTGAGCAGTTCTTC. Amino acids: CASSRSSGGASEQFF.

Regarding this clone: Other DNA sequences in this sample translate to the same CDR3. The V gene is TRBV5-1, the J gene TRBJ1-2; D is ambiguous. V was pared by 0 bases and J by 4 bases, with 13 bases between. CDR1 and CDR2 (germline): SGHRS, YFSETQ. The CDR3 runs 15 residues. This CDR3 is CASSLDSKPIYGYTF. The CDR3 DNA sequence: TGCGCCAGCAGCTTGGACAGCAAACCCATCTATGGCTACACCTTC.

Comments on this clone: Being one base from a much bigger clone, this may be a read error. The chain uses TRBV7-9 and TRBJ1-5; 7 positions agree with TRBD1. The CDR3 has 15 residues. V was clipped by 5 bases and J by 0 bases; unmatched bases: 4. The germline CDR1 and CDR2 sequences are SEHNR and FQNEAQ (reference sequence). In DNA, the CDR3 is TGTGCCAGCAGCGTACAGGGGTATAGCAATCAGCCCCAGCATTTT. It encodes CASSVQGYSNQPQHF. The full variable domain, rest sourced from reference TRBV7-9 and TRBJ1-5, is DTGVSQNPRHKITKRGQNVTFRCDPISEHNRLYWYRQTLGQGPEFLTYFQNEAQLEKSRLLSDRFSAERPKGSFSTLEIQRTEQGDSAMYLCASSVQGYSNQPQHFGDGTRLSIL.